The rows below give T cell receptor beta chains drawn from one sample of a study of T cell responses to AZD1222 COVID-19 vaccine. Sequencing used immunoSEQ multiplex PCR; TCRdb keeps in-frame clones, though not all of them. The sample gives about 140,000 clones, 80% to 90% of which show up once; 1.5% to 2% is in the top ten. The specimen comprised peripheral blood, sampled on day 0 of AZD1222 vaccination. The receptors derive from an adult in good health. The CDR3 runs from the conserved cysteine through the conserved F or W. The D gene is left open where the match is weak. Size is omitted from some rows. Given values are once, few, many or a class for expanded clones.

j_gene | len | abundance | v_gene | d_gene | CDR3aa | CDR3nt
TRBJ1-4 | 13 | medium-sized | TRBV7-9 | NA | CASSRDSDEKLFF | TGTGCCAGCAGCAGGGACTCCGATGAAAAACTGTTTTTT
TRBJ1-1 | 15 | NA | TRBV16 | NA | CASSQFETIRAEAFF | TGTGCCAGCAGCCAATTCGAGACTATAAGGGCTGAAGCTTTCTTT
TRBJ2-7 | 12 | NA | TRBV10-3 | NA | CAISDWGDEQYF | TGTGCCATCAGTGATTGGGGGGACGAGCAGTACTTC
TRBJ2-2 | 15 | NA | TRBV19 | NA | CASIPGRVNTGELFF | TGTGCCAGTATCCCGGGCAGGGTGAACACCGGGGAGCTGTTTTTT
TRBJ2-5 | 12 | NA | TRBV3-1/TRBV3-2 | NA | CASSQIQETQYF | TGTGCCAGCAGCCAAATTCAAGAGACCCAGTACTTC
TRBJ2-3 | 15 | once | TRBV24-1 | NA | CATSDFSQGRYTQYF | TGTGCCACCAGTGATTTTAGTCAGGGGCGGTATACGCAGTATTTT
TRBJ2-1 | 15 | NA | TRBV6-5 | TRBD2 | CASMRGGAKNNEQFF | TGTGCCAGCATGCGGGGAGGGGCGAAGAACAATGAGCAGTTCTTC
TRBJ2-7 | 14 | NA | TRBV28 | NA | CASSLGLIGYEQYF | TGTGCCAGCAGTCTAGGCCTAATCGGGTACGAGCAGTACTTC
TRBJ1-1 | 16 | NA | TRBV5-6 | TRBD1 | CASSPRNRDRRSEAFF | TGTGCCAGCAGCCCAAGGAATCGGGACAGGAGGTCTGAAGCTTTCTTT
TRBJ1-3 | 11 | NA | TRBV20-1 | NA | CSAPLGISIYF | TGCAGTGCCCCGCTCGGCATCTCCATATATTTT
TRBJ2-3 | 11 | NA | TRBV29-1 | NA | CSVEVLDTQYF | TGCAGCGTTGAAGTCTTGGATACGCAGTATTTT
TRBJ2-7 | 15 | NA | TRBV19 | NA | CASSKGFREPYEQYF | TGTGCCAGTAGCAAGGGATTCCGGGAGCCATACGAGCAGTACTTC
TRBJ1-5 | 17 | NA | TRBV2 | NA | CASSEAPHRTGGQPQHF | TGTGCCAGCAGTGAAGCGCCCCACAGAACAGGAGGGCAGCCCCAGCATTTT
TRBJ1-6 | 13 | few | TRBV5-1 | NA | CASSLDRDSPLHF | TGCGCCAGCAGCTTGGACAGGGATTCACCCCTCCACTTT
TRBJ2-7 | 13 | NA | TRBV19 | TRBD1 | CASSFRGPYEQYF | TGTGCCAGTAGTTTCAGGGGGCCCTACGAGCAGTACTTC
TRBJ1-5 | 13 | NA | TRBV6-5 | TRBD1 | CASSPDRDQPQHF | TGTGCCAGCAGTCCGGACAGGGATCAGCCCCAGCATTTT
TRBJ1-1 | 15 | NA | TRBV30 | NA | CAWSQRMLMNTEAFF | TGTGCCTGGAGTCAACGGATGCTAATGAACACTGAAGCTTTCTTT
TRBJ1-3 | 15 | NA | TRBV19 | NA | CASSRLTTGGNTIYF | TGTGCCAGTAGTAGGCTGACCACGGGTGGAAACACCATATATTTT
TRBJ1-1 | 14 | once | TRBV7-9 | NA | CASSLSQMNTEAFF | TGTGCCAGCAGCCTGTCTCAGATGAACACTGAAGCTTTCTTT
TRBJ1-4 | 13 | NA | TRBV18 | NA | CASSPGLQEKLFF | TGTGCCAGCTCACCAGGGCTGCAGGAAAAACTGTTTTTT
TRBJ2-3 | 16 | NA | TRBV18 | TRBD1 | CASSQARGPGTDTQYF | TGTGCCAGCTCTCAGGCTAGGGGGCCGGGCACAGATACGCAGTATTTT
TRBJ1-2 | 17 | NA | TRBV14 | NA | CASSQESPGGANYGYTF | TGTGCCAGCAGCCAAGAATCCCCTGGCGGGGCTAACTATGGCTACACCTTC
TRBJ2-5 | 14 | NA | TRBV7-2 | NA | CASSFGGAGETQYF | TGTGCCAGCAGCTTCGGCGGGGCGGGGGAGACCCAGTACTTC
TRBJ2-1 | 16 | NA | TRBV3-1/TRBV3-2 | TRBD2 | CASSQVERRGSNEQFF | TGTGCCAGCAGCCAAGTAGAACGGCGGGGGAGTAATGAGCAGTTCTTC
TRBJ2-7 | 15 | NA | TRBV30 | TRBD1 | CAWTDRDRGYYEQYF | TGTGCCTGGACTGACCGGGACAGGGGCTACTACGAGCAGTACTTC
TRBJ1-5 | 15 | NA | TRBV5-1 | NA | CASSLVDSGTWPQHF | TGCGCCAGCAGCTTGGTAGACAGTGGGACTTGGCCCCAGCATTTT
TRBJ1-5 | 14 | NA | TRBV7-8 | NA | CASSPDGSNQPQHF | TGTGCCAGCAGTCCGGACGGTAGCAATCAGCCCCAGCATTTT
TRBJ1-3 | 15 | NA | TRBV10-3 | NA | CEKLIIKGGENTIYF | TGTGAGAAACTCATCATAAAGGGGGGGGAAAACACCATATATTTT
TRBJ2-7 | 16 | NA | TRBV11-2 | NA | CASSQGASSPRGEQYF | TGTGCCAGCAGCCAAGGGGCCTCCTCACCTCGGGGTGAGCAGTACTTC
TRBJ1-5 | 15 | NA | TRBV19 | NA | CASSTVSYSNQPQHF | TGTGCCAGTAGTACGGTCAGTTATAGCAATCAGCCCCAGCATTTT
TRBJ2-5 | 12 | NA | TRBV13 | NA | CANLRYQETQYF | TGTGCTAACCTCCGGTACCAAGAGACCCAGTACTTC
TRBJ1-2 | 17 | NA | TRBV27 | TRBD1 | CASTTNNRGRRIYGYTF | TGTGCCAGCACCACAAACAACAGGGGAAGGAGGATCTATGGCTACACCTTC
TRBJ2-7 | 12 | NA | TRBV28 | NA | CASRQGRDEQYF | TGTGCCAGTCGGCAGGGTCGGGATGAGCAGTACTTC
TRBJ1-2 | 15 | NA | TRBV15 | NA | CATSRVPETNYGYTF | TGTGCCACCAGCAGAGTGCCCGAAACTAACTATGGCTACACCTTC